One sample yielded the 11 T cell receptor beta chains listed below, sequenced in a study of blood T cell repertoires in COVID-19. Clones were read by immunoSEQ multiplex PCR, and TCRdb kept only the in-frame ones, dropping some. The sample includes some 670,000 clones, 80% to 90% of them seen just once. The sample consisted of peripheral blood. These receptors were taken from a woman aged 18 to 35 with acute or convalescent COVID-19.

This chain joins TRBV11-2 and TRBJ2-2; TRBD2 aligns across 8 bases. Unmatched junction bases numbered 9, after V lost 5 bases and J lost 4 bases. The CDR3 runs 16 residues. Germline lookup yields CDR1 SGHAT and CDR2 FQNNGV. The CDR3: CASSTRTSWGTGELFF. In DNA form, the CDR3 reads TGTGCCAGCAGCACCAGGACTAGCTGGGGCACCGGGGAGCTGTTTTTT.

This rearrangement joins TRBV4-1 to TRBJ1-1; D remains unclear. V lost 4 bases and J 0 bases, leaving 6 bases between the germline ends. The CDR3 totals 13 residues. Germline values: CDR1 MGHRA, CDR2 YSYEKL. The CDR3 DNA is TGCGCCAGCAGCCCCGTTATGAACACTGAAGCTTTCTTT. Translated, it gives CASSPVMNTEAFF.

The chain employs TRBV28 and TRBJ1-3; D remains ambiguous. Trimming pared 5 bases from V and 1 base from J, leaving 9 bases between. This CDR3 contains 14 residues. Germline lookup yields CDR1 MDHEN and CDR2 SYDVKM. The DNA of the CDR3 is TGTGCCAGCAGTGTCGTCGGGTCTGGAAACACCATATATTTT. As protein: CASSVVGSGNTIYF. Full variable domain (rest looked up from reference TRBV28 and TRBJ1-3): DVKVTQSSRYLVKRTGEKVFLECVQDMDHENMFWYRQDPGLGLRLIYFSYDVKMKEKGDIPEGYSVSREKKERFSLILESASTNQTSMYLCASSVVGSGNTIYFGEGSWLTVV.

The V call is TRBV28, the J call TRBJ2-7; 9 bases agree with TRBD1. With V trimmed by 1 base and J by 5 bases, 6 bases remained unmatched. Germline loops: CDR1 MDHEN, CDR2 SYDVKM. The CDR3 spans 15 residues. The CDR3 DNA sequence: TGTGCCAGCAGTTTATCCCGGGACAGGGATAACGAGCAGTACTTC. Translating it yields CASSLSRDRDNEQYF.

This chain uses TRBV6-6 with TRBJ1-4; D ambiguous. Looked up from germline, CDR1 is MNHNY and CDR2 is SVGAGI (reference sequence). CDR3 length: 14 amino acids. Trimming took 8 bases from V and 3 from J, leaving 13 bases between them. The CDR3 sequence is CASRNPEANEKLFF. The CDR3 nucleotides are TGTGCCAGCCGAAATCCAGAGGCTAATGAAAAACTGTTTTTT.

Worth noting for this clone: One end of the junction fails to match germline, which may point to a read error. The chain has TRBV5-6 and TRBJ2-7; D is possibly TRBD2 (6 bases). This CDR3 is 11 amino acids long. Germline values: CDR1 SGHDT, CDR2 YYEEEE. As DNA, the CDR3 is TGTGCCAGCAGCTCCGGGACTTGGGCCTCATTC. Its translation: CASSSGTWASF.

The V gene is TRBV7-2, the J gene TRBJ1-1, with TRBD1 matching over 7 bases. Germline CDR1 reads SGHTA; CDR2 reads FQGNSA. The CDR3 runs to 14 residues. V was clipped by 5 bases and J by 4 bases; unmatched bases: 7. The CDR3 here is CASSDRTGPTEAFF. The CDR3 DNA reads TGTGCCAGCAGCGATCGGACAGGACCCACTGAAGCTTTCTTT. The variable domain in full, with the rest retrieved from reference TRBV7-2 and TRBJ1-1, is GAGVSQSPSNKVTEKGKDVELRCDPISGHTALYWYRQSLGQGLEFLIYFQGNSAPDKSGLPSDRFSAERTGGSVSTLTIQRTQQEDSAVYLCASSDRTGPTEAFFGQGTRLTVV.

As to this clone: A clone one base away is much larger, so this may be a read error. The CDR3 sequence is CASSPTGDYGYTF. In DNA form, the CDR3 reads TGTGCCAGCAGTCCGACAGGGGACTATGGCTACACCTTC. The rearrangement links TRBV27 to TRBJ1-2, with 8 bases fitting TRBD1. This CDR3 has 13 amino acids. Trimming cost V 5 bases and J 3 bases; bases outside gene matches: 2. Germline loops: CDR1 MNHEY, CDR2 SMNVEV (reference sequence).

With regard to this clone: The same CDR3 arises from other DNA sequences in this sample as well. The V and J genes are TRBV30 and TRBJ1-5, with D uncertain. Germline V CDR1 and CDR2: GTSNPN, SVGIG (reference sequence). The CDR3 sequence is 13 residues long. The V and J ends lost 3 bases and 0 bases respectively, with 6 bases between them. In DNA, the CDR3 is TGTGCCTGGAGCCTAAATAGCAATCAGCCCCAGCATTTT. It encodes CAWSLNSNQPQHF.

This clone has only one observation. J is TRBJ1-1 and V is TRBV5-1, with D hard to call. Trimming removed 7 bases from V and 2 bases from J, with 12 bases in between. Germline CDR1 and CDR2: SGHRS and YFSETQ. The CDR3 loop spans 13 amino acids. Here the CDR3 reads CASFEAPNTEAFF. CDR3 coding DNA: TGCGCCAGCTTCGAGGCCCCCAACACTGAAGCTTTCTTT.

J is TRBJ2-7 and V is TRBV7-2; 16 bases are shared with TRBD2. V lost 5 bases and J lost 6; bases outside the gene matches: 13. Germline CDR1 reads SGHTA; CDR2 reads FQGNSA. The CDR3 consists of 18 residues. The CDR3 bases are TGTGCCAGCAGCCTCGAAGGGACTAGCGGGGGGGCCGCGGGCGAGCAGTACTTC. Translated: CASSLEGTSGGAAGEQYF.